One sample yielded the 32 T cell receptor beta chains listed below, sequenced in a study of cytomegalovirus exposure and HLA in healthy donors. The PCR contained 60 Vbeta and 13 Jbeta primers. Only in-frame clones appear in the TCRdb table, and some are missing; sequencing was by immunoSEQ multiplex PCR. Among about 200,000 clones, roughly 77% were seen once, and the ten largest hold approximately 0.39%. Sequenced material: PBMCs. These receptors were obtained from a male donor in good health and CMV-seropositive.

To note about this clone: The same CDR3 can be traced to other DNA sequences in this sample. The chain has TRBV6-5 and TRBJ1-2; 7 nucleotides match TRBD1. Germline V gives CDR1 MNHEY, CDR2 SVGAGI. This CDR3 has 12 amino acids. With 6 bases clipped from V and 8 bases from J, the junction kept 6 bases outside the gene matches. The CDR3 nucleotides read TGTGCCAGCAGCCGACAGGGAGGAGGCTACACCTTC. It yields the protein CASSRQGGGYTF.

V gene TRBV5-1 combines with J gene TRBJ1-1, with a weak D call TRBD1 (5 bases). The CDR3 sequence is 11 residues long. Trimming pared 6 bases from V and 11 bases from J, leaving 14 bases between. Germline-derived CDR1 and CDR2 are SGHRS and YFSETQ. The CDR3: CASITGGVAFF. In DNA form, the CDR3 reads TGCGCCAGCATCACGGGAGGGGTGGCTTTCTTT.

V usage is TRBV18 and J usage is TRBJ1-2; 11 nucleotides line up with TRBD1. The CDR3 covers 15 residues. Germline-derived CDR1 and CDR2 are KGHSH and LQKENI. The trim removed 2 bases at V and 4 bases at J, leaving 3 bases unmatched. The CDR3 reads CASSPGQGAGYGYTF. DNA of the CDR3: TGTGCCAGCTCACCAGGACAGGGGGCTGGCTATGGCTACACCTTC.

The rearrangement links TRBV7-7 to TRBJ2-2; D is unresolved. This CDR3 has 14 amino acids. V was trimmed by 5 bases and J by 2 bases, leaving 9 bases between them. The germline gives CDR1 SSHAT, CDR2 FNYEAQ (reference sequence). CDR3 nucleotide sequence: TGTGCCAGCAGCCCATCCCCAAACACCGGGGAGCTGTTTTTT. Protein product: CASSPSPNTGELFF.

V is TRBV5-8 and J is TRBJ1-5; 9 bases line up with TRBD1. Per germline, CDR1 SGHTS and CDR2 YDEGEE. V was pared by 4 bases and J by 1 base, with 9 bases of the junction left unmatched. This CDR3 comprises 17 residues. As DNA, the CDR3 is TGTGCCAGCAGCAGGGACAGGGAGAGGAGAAGCAATCAGCCCCAGCATTTT. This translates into CASSRDRERRSNQPQHF.

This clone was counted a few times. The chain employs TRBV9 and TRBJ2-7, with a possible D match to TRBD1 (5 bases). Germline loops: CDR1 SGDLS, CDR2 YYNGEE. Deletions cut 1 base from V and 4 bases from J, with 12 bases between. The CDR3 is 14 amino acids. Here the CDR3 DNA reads TGTGCCAGCAGCGTACTACAGGCCGGGTACGAGCAGTACTTC. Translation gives CASSVLQAGYEQYF.

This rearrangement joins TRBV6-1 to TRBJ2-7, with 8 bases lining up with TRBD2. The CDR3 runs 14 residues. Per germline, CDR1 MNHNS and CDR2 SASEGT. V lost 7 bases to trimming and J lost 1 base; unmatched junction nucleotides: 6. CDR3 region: CASIRSGASYEQYF. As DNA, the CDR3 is TGTGCCAGCATCCGTAGCGGGGCGTCCTACGAGCAGTACTTC.

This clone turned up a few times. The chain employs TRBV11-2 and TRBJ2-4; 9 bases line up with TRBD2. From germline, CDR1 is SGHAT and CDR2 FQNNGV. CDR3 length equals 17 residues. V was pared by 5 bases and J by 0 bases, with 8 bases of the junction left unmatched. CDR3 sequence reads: CASSELAGILAKNIQYF. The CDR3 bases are TGTGCCAGCAGCGAACTAGCGGGCATACTAGCCAAAAACATTCAGTACTTC.

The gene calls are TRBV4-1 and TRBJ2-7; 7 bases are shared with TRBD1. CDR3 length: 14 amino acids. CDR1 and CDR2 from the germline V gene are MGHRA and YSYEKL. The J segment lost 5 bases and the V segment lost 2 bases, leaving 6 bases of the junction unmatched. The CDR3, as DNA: TGCGCCAGCAGCCAACCGGGACAGATGGACGAGCAGTACTTC. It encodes CASSQPGQMDEQYF.

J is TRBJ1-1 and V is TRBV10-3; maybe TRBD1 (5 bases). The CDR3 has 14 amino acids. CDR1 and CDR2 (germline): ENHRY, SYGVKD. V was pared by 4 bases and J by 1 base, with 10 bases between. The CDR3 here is CAISAGEPNTEAFF. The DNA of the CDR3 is TGTGCCATCAGTGCGGGGGAACCGAACACTGAAGCTTTCTTT.

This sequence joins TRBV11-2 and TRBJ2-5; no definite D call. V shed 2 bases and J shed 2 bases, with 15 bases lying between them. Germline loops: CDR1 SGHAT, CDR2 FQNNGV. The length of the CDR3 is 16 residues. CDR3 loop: CASSLSPLLIQETQYF. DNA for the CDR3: TGTGCCAGCAGCTTATCCCCACTACTTATTCAAGAGACCCAGTACTTC.

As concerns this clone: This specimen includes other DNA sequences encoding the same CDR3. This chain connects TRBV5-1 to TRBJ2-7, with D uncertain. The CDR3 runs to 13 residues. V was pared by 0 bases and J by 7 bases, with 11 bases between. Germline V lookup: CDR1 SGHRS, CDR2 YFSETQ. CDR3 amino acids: CASSLGRLEEQYF. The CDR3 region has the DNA TGCGCCAGCAGCTTGGGGCGACTGGAGGAGCAGTACTTC.

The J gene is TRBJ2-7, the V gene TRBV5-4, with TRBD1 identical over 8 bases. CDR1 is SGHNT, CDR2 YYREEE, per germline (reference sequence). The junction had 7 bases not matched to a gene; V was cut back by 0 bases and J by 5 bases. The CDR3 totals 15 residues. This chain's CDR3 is CASSLAAGGFDEQYF. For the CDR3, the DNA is TGTGCCAGCAGCTTGGCGGCAGGGGGCTTTGACGAGCAGTACTTC.

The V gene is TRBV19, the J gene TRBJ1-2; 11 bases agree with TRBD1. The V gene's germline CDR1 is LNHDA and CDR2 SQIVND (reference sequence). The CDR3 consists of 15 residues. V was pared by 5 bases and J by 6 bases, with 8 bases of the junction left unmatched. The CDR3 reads CASSRPGQGEHGYTF. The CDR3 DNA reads TGTGCCAGTAGTCGGCCGGGACAGGGGGAGCATGGCTACACCTTC.

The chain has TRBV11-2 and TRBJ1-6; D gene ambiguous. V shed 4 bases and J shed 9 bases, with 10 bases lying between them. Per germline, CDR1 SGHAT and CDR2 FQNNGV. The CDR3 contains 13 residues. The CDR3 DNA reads TGTGCCAGCAGCTCCCAGGCGTTTTCACCCCTCCACTTT. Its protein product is CASSSQAFSPLHF.

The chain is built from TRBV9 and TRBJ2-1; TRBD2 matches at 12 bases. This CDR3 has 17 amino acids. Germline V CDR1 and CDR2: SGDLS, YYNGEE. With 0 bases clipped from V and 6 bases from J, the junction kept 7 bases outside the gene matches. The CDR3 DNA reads TGTGCCAGCAGCGTAGCGGCTAGCGGGAGGGCGGCCAATGAGCAGTTCTTC. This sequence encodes CASSVAASGRAANEQFF.

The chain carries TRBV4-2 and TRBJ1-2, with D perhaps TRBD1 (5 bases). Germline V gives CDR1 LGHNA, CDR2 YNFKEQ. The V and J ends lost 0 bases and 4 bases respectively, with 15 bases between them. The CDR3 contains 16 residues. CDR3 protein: CASSQDRAGLVYGYTF. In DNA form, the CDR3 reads TGTGCCAGCAGCCAAGATCGGGCAGGGCTCGTCTATGGCTACACCTTC.

The CDR3 protein is CATSRGTVGANVLTF. CDR3 nucleotides: TGTGCCACCAGCAGAGGGACTGTTGGGGCCAACGTCCTGACTTTC. J is TRBJ2-6 and V is TRBV15; D is perhaps TRBD2 (5 bases). The CDR3 spans 15 residues. The V end was cut by 1 base, the J end by 3 bases, with 7 bases between. Germline CDR1 reads LNHNV; CDR2 reads YYDKDF (reference sequence).

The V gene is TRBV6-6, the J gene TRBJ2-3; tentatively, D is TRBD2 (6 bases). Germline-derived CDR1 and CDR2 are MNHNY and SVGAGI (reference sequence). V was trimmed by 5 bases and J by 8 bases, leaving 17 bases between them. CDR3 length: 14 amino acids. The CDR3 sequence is CASSPTRGSGTQYF. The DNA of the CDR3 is TGTGCCAGCAGTCCCACCCGGGGGAGCGGTACGCAGTATTTT.

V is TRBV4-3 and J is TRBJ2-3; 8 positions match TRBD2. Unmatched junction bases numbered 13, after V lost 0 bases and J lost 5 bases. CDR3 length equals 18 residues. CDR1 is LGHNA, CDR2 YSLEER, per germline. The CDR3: CASSQDLPSGTRIDTQYF. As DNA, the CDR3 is TGCGCCAGCAGCCAAGACCTCCCCTCCGGGACTAGAATAGATACGCAGTATTTT.

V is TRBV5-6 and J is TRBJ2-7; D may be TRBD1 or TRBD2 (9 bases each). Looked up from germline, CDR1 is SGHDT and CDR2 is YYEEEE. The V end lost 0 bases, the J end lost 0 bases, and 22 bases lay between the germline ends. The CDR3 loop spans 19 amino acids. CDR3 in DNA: TGTGCCAGCAGCTTGGACAGGGGGCGGCTAGCGGGATTCTCCTACGAGCAGTACTTC. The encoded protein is CASSLDRGRLAGFSYEQYF.

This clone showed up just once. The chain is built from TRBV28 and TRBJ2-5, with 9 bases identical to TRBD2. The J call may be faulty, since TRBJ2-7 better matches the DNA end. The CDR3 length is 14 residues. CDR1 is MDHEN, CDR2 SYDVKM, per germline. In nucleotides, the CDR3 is TGTGCCACCATCGTTAGCGGGAGTCGGTACGAGCAGTACTTC. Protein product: CATIVSGSRYEQYF.

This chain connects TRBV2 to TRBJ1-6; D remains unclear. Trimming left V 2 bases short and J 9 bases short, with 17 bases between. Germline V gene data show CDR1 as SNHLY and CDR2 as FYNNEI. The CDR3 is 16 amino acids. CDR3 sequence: CASSERAVPGGSPLHF. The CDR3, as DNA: TGTGCCAGCAGTGAAAGAGCAGTCCCCGGCGGTTCACCCCTCCACTTT.

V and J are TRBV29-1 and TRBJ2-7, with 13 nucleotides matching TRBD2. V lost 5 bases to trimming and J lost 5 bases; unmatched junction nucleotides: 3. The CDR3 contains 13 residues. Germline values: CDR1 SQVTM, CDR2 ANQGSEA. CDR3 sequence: CSVTSGRVNEQYF. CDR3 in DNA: TGCAGCGTTACTAGCGGGAGGGTGAACGAGCAGTACTTC.

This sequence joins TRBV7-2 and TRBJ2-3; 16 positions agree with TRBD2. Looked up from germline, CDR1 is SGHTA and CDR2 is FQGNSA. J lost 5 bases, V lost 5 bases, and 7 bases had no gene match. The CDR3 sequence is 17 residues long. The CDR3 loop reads CASSHGTSGGALDTQYF. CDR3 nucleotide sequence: TGTGCCAGCAGCCACGGGACTAGCGGGGGGGCGTTAGATACGCAGTATTTT.

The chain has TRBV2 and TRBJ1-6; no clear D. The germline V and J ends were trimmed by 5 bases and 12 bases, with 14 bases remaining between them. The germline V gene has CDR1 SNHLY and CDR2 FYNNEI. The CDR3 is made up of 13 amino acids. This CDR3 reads CASSTENSGPLHF. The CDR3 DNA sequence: TGTGCCAGCAGTACTGAAAACAGTGGACCCCTCCACTTT.

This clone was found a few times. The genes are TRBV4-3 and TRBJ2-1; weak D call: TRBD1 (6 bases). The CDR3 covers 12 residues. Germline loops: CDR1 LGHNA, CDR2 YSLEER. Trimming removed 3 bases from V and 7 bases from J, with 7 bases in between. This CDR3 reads CASSQGANEQFF. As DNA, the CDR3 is TGCGCCAGCAGCCAGGGGGCGAATGAGCAGTTCTTC.

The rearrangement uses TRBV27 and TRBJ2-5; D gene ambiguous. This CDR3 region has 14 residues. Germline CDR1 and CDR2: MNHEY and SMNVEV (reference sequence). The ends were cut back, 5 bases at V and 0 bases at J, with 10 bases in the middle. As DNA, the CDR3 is TGTGCCAGCAGTCCTCTCGGGTACCAAGAGACCCAGTACTTC. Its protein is CASSPLGYQETQYF.

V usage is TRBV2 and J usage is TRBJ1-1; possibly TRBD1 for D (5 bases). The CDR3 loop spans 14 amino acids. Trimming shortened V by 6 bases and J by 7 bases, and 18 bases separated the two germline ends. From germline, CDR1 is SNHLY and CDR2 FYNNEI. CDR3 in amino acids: CASRLASGGIEAFF. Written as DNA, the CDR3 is TGTGCCAGCAGGTTAGCCAGCGGGGGGATTGAAGCTTTCTTT.

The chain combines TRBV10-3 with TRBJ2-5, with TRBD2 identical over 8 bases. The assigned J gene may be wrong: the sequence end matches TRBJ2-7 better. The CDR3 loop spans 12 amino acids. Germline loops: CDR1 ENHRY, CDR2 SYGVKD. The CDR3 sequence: CATKAGAVEQYF. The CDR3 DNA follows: TGTGCCACAAAAGCGGGAGCGGTCGAGCAGTACTTC.

The CDR3 here is CASSQDPYTEAFF. CDR3 sequence (DNA): TGCGCCAGCAGCCAAGATCCCTACACTGAAGCTTTCTTT. The chain combines TRBV4-3 with TRBJ1-1; D is ambiguous. Germline V CDR1 and CDR2: LGHNA, YSLEER. The ends were cut back, 0 bases at V and 3 bases at J, with 5 bases in the middle. The CDR3 spans 13 residues.

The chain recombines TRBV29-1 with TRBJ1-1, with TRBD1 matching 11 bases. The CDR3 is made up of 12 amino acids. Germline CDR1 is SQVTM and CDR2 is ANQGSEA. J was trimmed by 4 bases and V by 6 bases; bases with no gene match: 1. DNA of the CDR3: TGCAGCGTGGACAGGGGGCGCACTGAAGCTTTCTTT. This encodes CSVDRGRTEAFF.